The present T cell receptor (beta chain) was sequenced within a study of shared clonotypes between healthy human individuals. Sorted-subset replicate PCRs used about 0.2 ug of genomic DNA. This amount corresponded to tens of thousands of T cell genomes. Clones were read by immunoSEQ multiplex PCR, and TCRdb kept only the in-frame ones, dropping some. Counted here are about 680,000 clones, less than 85% occurring once; the ten biggest clones make up 1.5% to 2%. Only Caucasian adults living in Nashville, Tennessee made up the donor group. Germline V gene data show CDR1 as SEHNR and CDR2 as FQNEAQ (reference sequence). CDR3 length equals 19 residues. The V gene end was trimmed by 5 bases and the J gene end by 7 bases; junction bases not matched to a gene: 21.

The sample was memory CD4+ T cells sorted from blood. The sample's subset: CD45RA-negative fraction. The TCR originated in a woman in her twenties or thirties in good health. The chain employs TRBV7-9 and TRBJ2-5; 11 bases align to TRBD2. The CDR3 sequence is CASSPKPKFAGTSGGTQYF. The CDR3 nucleotides are TGTGCCAGCAGCCCAAAACCAAAATTCGCCGGGACTAGCGGCGGGACCCAGTACTTC. The whole variable domain, filled in from reference TRBV7-9 and TRBJ2-5, reads DTGVSQNPRHKITKRGQNVTFRCDPISEHNRLYWYRQTLGQGPEFLTYFQNEAQLEKSRLLSDRFSAERPKGSFSTLEIQRTEQGDSAMYLCASSPKPKFAGTSGGTQYFGPGTRLLVL.